This entry lists 29 T cell receptor beta chains sequenced from one sample in a study of human T cells and chemical hapten exposure. TCRdb reanalysed the RACE reads using MiXCR and keeps one entry per CDR3 protein. The profile shows 240,000 or so distinct CDR3 sequences, about 8.6% of them singletons. Indicated time point: pre-sensitization, week 0. The treatment was: therapeutic diphenylcyclopropenone sensitization with weekly scalp DPC. Specimen: whole blood, collected in connection with sensitization to the hapten diphenylcyclopropenone (DPC). The receptor source for this set is a woman between 35 and 50 years old with alopecia areata. Some clones in this sample may be carry-over from other donors' samples.

This clonotype was seen a handful of times. V gene TRBV7-2 combines with J gene TRBJ1-5, with 11 bases matching TRBD1. V dropped 0 bases and J dropped 0; count of bases not matched to a gene: 4. The CDR3 has 18 amino acids. The germline CDR1 and CDR2 sequences are SGHTA and FQGNSA. CDR3 residues: CASSLAGQGAYSNQPQHF. CDR3 sequence (DNA): TGTGCCAGCAGCTTAGCCGGACAGGGGGCTTATAGCAATCAGCCCCAGCATTTT.

This clonotype was seen a handful of times. The gene calls are TRBV5-1 and TRBJ2-2; 13 nucleotides line up with TRBD2. CDR1 is SGHRS and CDR2 is YFSETQ in the germline V gene. The CDR3 contains 18 residues. Trimming removed 0 bases from V and 2 bases from J; junction bases left unmatched: 4. CDR3 protein: CASSLELAGGLNTGELFF. CDR3 sequence (DNA): TGCGCCAGCAGCTTGGAACTAGCGGGAGGGCTAAACACCGGGGAGCTGTTTTTT.

This clonotype occurred many times. V is TRBV3-1 and J is TRBJ1-2, with D unresolved. V was pared by 8 bases and J by 6 bases, with 19 bases between. Germline V CDR1 and CDR2: LGHDT, YNNKEL (reference sequence). The CDR3 consists of 14 residues. CDR3 loop: CASSARVIPNGYTF. The CDR3 coding sequence is TGTGCCAGCTCGGCGCGGGTAATCCCAAATGGCTACACCTTC.

On this clonotype: A read error may be the cause here, since a much bigger clone is one base away. The chain joins TRBV6-2 or TRBV6-3 to TRBJ2-1; D is perhaps TRBD2 (6 bases). V lost 7 bases and J lost 4, with 23 bases in between. The CDR3 length is 17 residues. Germline CDR1 reads MNHEY; CDR2 reads SVGEGT. The CDR3 region is CASTTNPLTGDYNEQFF. CDR3 DNA sequence: TGTGCCAGCACTACCAACCCCCTAACGGGGGATTACAATGAGCAGTTCTTC.

The sample holds a few counts of this clonotype. The chain uses TRBV20-1 and TRBJ2-1; tentative D call: TRBD2 (5 bases). Trimming took off 3 bases at V and 7 bases at J, with 16 bases between the two ends. The CDR3 has 14 amino acids. Germline V gives CDR1 DFQATT, CDR2 SNEGSKA (reference sequence). In DNA form, the CDR3 reads TGCAGTGCTAGTGTGGCTAGCTCGGGGAATGAGCAGTTCTTC. It translates to CSASVASSGNEQFF.

The V call is TRBV2, the J call TRBJ2-1; 8 bases are a match to TRBD1. V shed 4 bases and J 3 bases; nucleotides not matched to a gene: 23. The CDR3 is made up of 21 amino acids. Germline CDR1 and CDR2: SNHLY and FYNNEI. For the CDR3, the DNA is TGTGCCAGCAGTGTCCCCGGACAGGGTTCTTTTATAGCAGCCCTCTACAATGAGCAGTTCTTC. Translated, it gives CASSVPGQGSFIAALYNEQFF.

In its sample, this clonotype was seen many times. J is TRBJ2-3 and V is TRBV28; D is perhaps TRBD1 (6 bases). Germline loops: CDR1 MDHEN, CDR2 SYDVKM. The CDR3 runs to 12 residues. V shed 11 bases and J shed 6 bases, with 15 bases lying between them. Here the CDR3 DNA reads TGTGCCTGGTCACAGGGCATCGATACGCAGTATTTT. It yields the protein CAWSQGIDTQYF.

The chain couples TRBV6-2 or TRBV6-3 to TRBJ1-5; D possibly corresponds to TRBD1 (5 bases). Trimming pared 6 bases from V and 5 bases from J, leaving 14 bases between. Germline V lookup: CDR1 MNHEY, CDR2 SVGEGT. The CDR3 extends over 14 amino acids. CDR3 DNA: TGTGCCAGCAGCACGCTGGAGGGGTATCAGCCCCAGCATTTT. As protein: CASSTLEGYQPQHF.

The sample holds a few counts of this clonotype. The chain couples TRBV7-2 to TRBJ1-5; D call uncertain. Germline CDR1 and CDR2: SGHTA and FQGNSA. The CDR3 consists of 15 residues. Trimming left V 0 bases short and J 1 base short, with 7 bases between. This CDR3 is CASSLAFGSNQPQHF. CDR3 nucleotides: TGTGCCAGCAGCTTAGCTTTTGGCAGCAATCAGCCCCAGCATTTT.

The sample holds many counts of this clonotype. The chain recombines TRBV5-1 with TRBJ2-7, with TRBD1 matching 8 bases. Trimming removed 5 bases from V and 5 bases from J; junction bases left unmatched: 12. The CDR3 runs to 15 residues. Germline CDR1 reads SGHRS; CDR2 reads YFSETQ. The CDR3 nucleotides read TGCGCCAGCAGTTACCCGCTGGGGGACAGGAACGAGCAGTACTTC. Translation: CASSYPLGDRNEQYF.

With respect to this clonotype: The germline gene is not matched at one end of the junction; a read error may be the cause. This sequence joins TRBV29-1 and TRBJ2-7; 10 bases map to TRBD1. Per the germline V gene, CDR1 is SQVTM and CDR2 is ANQGSEA. This CDR3 is 14 amino acids long. CDR3 DNA sequence: TGCAGCGTGGGAGGTACCGGGACAGGGGCCCTAAGGCACTTC. It yields the protein CSVGGTGTGALRHF.

This clonotype was counted only a few times. The chain combines TRBV7-2 with TRBJ2-1; D is undetermined. Looked up from germline, CDR1 is SGHTA and CDR2 is FQGNSA. The V end was cut by 0 bases, the J end by 1 base, with 7 bases between. The CDR3 length is 15 residues. The chain's CDR3 is CASSLASDSYNEQFF. The CDR3 DNA reads as TGTGCCAGCAGCTTAGCATCTGATTCCTACAATGAGCAGTTCTTC. The full variable domain, its missing parts supplied by reference TRBV7-2 and TRBJ2-1, is GAGVSQSPSNKVTEKGKDVELRCDPISGHTALYWYRQSLGQGLEFLIYFQGNSAPDKSGLPSDRFSAERTGGSVSTLTIQRTQQEDSAVYLCASSLASDSYNEQFFGPGTRLTVL.

V gene TRBV6-6 combines with J gene TRBJ1-2; 8 positions match TRBD1. The V gene's germline CDR1 is MNHNY and CDR2 SVGAGI (reference sequence). After removal of 6 bases from V and 8 bases from J, the junction contained 11 bases not matched to a gene. The CDR3 spans 14 residues. The CDR3 here is CASRSPGTGEGYTF. CDR3 in DNA: TGTGCCAGCAGATCCCCAGGGACAGGCGAAGGCTACACCTTC.

At least ten counts were recorded for this clonotype. CDR3 sequence (DNA): TGCAGCGTTGAAGTTGCAAAAGCAGGAGAGACCCAGTACTTC. This encodes CSVEVAKAGETQYF. The chain recombines TRBV29-1 with TRBJ2-5; D ambiguous. Germline assignment: CDR1 SQVTM and CDR2 ANQGSEA. Trimming removed 1 base from V and 4 bases from J, with 13 bases in between. The length of the CDR3 is 14 residues.

Comments on this clonotype: This may be a read error, as it is one base from a much larger clone. The genes are TRBV6-5 and TRBJ2-7; 10 nucleotides match TRBD2. CDR3 length: 16 amino acids. The germline CDR1 and CDR2 sequences are MNHEY and SVGAGI. The chain's CDR3 is CDSSYGRTSGPYEQYF. DNA of the CDR3: TGTGACAGCAGTTACGGCCGGACTAGCGGCCCCTACGAGCAGTACTTC.

V is TRBV20-1 and J is TRBJ1-5; a weak D match, TRBD1 (5 bases). Germline assignment: CDR1 DFQATT and CDR2 SNEGSKA (reference sequence). Trimming took off 2 bases at V and 4 bases at J, with 15 bases between the two ends. The CDR3 covers 15 residues. This CDR3 is CSARTGTDVNQPQHF. CDR3 bases: TGCAGTGCTAGAACCGGGACGGACGTTAATCAGCCCCAGCATTTT.

This clonotype was detected a few times. The chain joins TRBV29-1 to TRBJ2-7; the D gene could be TRBD1 or TRBD2 (6 bases each). Germline V gene data show CDR1 as SQVTM and CDR2 as ANQGSEA. The germline V and J ends were trimmed by 7 bases and 7 bases, with 26 bases remaining between them. There are 15 residues in the CDR3. This CDR3 is CSGRNFAGGAQEQYF. DNA of the CDR3: TGCAGCGGACGTAATTTTGCCGGGGGCGCACAGGAGCAGTACTTC.

This clonotype was observed a handful of times. The chain employs TRBV6-2 or TRBV6-3 and TRBJ1-5; weak D call: TRBD1 (6 bases). Germline CDR1 reads MNHEY; CDR2 reads SVGEGT. The CDR3 loop spans 13 amino acids. V lost 5 bases and J 7 bases, leaving 12 bases between the germline ends. The CDR3 protein is CASSAGARQPQHF. The CDR3 coding sequence is TGTGCCAGCAGTGCGGGGGCAAGACAGCCCCAGCATTTT.

The chain is built from TRBV7-2 and TRBJ2-7, with D maybe TRBD2 (5 bases). Between the trimmed V and J ends, which lost 0 bases and 0 bases, there was a span of 9 bases. Germline CDR1 SGHTA, CDR2 FQGNSA. The CDR3 totals 15 residues. Here the CDR3 DNA reads TGTGCCAGCAGCTTAGCATTTAGCGCCTCCTACGAGCAGTACTTC. Residues: CASSLAFSASYEQYF.

The rearrangement links TRBV25-1 to TRBJ1-6; D gene unclear. CDR3 size: 13 residues. Trimming cost V 4 bases and J 8 bases, with 9 bases left between them. From germline, CDR1 is MGHDK and CDR2 SYGVNS. In DNA, the CDR3 is TGTGCCAGCAGTGTAGGGAACGATTCACCCCTCCACTTT. It encodes CASSVGNDSPLHF.

There are a few counts of this clonotype. The chain links TRBV7-2 to TRBJ2-1, with 11 bases identical to TRBD2. Germline V gives CDR1 SGHTA, CDR2 FQGNSA. With V trimmed by 5 bases and J by 0 bases, 12 bases remained unmatched. CDR3 size: 19 residues. This CDR3 is CASSRIRLAGSSSYNEQFF. CDR3 DNA: TGTGCCAGCAGCCGAATTAGACTAGCGGGGTCGAGCTCCTACAATGAGCAGTTCTTC.

At least ten counts were recorded for this clonotype. V and J are TRBV4-3 and TRBJ2-7; 9 bases match TRBD2. V shed 1 base and J 2 bases; nucleotides not matched to a gene: 3. Germline loops: CDR1 LGHNA, CDR2 YSLEER. CDR3 length equals 15 residues. CDR3 DNA: TGCGCCAGCAGCCAAGTGTTAGCGGGGGCCTACGAGCAGTACTTC. Its translation is CASSQVLAGAYEQYF.

Of note for this clonotype: The germline gene is not matched at one end of the junction; a read error may be the cause. The chain is built from TRBV7-7 and TRBJ2-1; D unclear. The CDR3 length is 15 residues. The germline gives CDR1 SSHAT, CDR2 FNYEAQ (reference sequence). CDR3 DNA sequence: TGTGCTAGCAGCTTATTCCAAAACTCCTACAATGAGCAGTTCTTC. It translates to CASSLFQNSYNEQFF.

This clonotype occurred a few times. The V call is TRBV6-5, the J call TRBJ2-7; no definite D call. Trimming took off 10 bases at V and 4 bases at J, with 8 bases between the two ends. Germline assignment: CDR1 MNHEY and CDR2 SVGAGI. This CDR3 is built from 10 residues. The CDR3 bases are TGTGCCACCGGCCAATACGAGCAGTACTTC. It codes for CATGQYEQYF.

In its sample, this clonotype was seen many times. The rearrangement uses TRBV9 and TRBJ1-6; D might be TRBD1 (6 bases). V was clipped by 4 bases and J by 7 bases, with 15 bases between them. CDR1 SGDLS and CDR2 YYNGEE come from the germline V gene. The CDR3 is made up of 15 amino acids. The CDR3 protein is CASSPRTASNSPLHF. The DNA of the CDR3 is TGTGCCAGCAGCCCAAGGACAGCCTCGAATTCACCCCTCCACTTT.

This clonotype was counted only a few times. The CDR3 region has the DNA TGCAGTGCAATTGGACAAGGGAATTCACCCCTCCACTTT. It is translated as CSAIGQGNSPLHF. The J gene is TRBJ1-6, the V gene TRBV20-1; a possible D gene is TRBD1 (5 bases). Trimming took off 6 bases at V and 7 bases at J, with 13 bases between the two ends. The germline V gene encodes CDR1 DFQATT and CDR2 SNEGSKA (reference sequence). The CDR3 spans 13 residues.

A single count supports this clonotype. This may be a read error: a much more frequent sequence differs by one nucleotide. CDR3 sequence (DNA): TGTGCCAGCAGCTTCTGGCAGGGGAATTCACCCTTCCACTTT. This codes for CASSFWQGNSPFHF. This chain connects TRBV7-8 to TRBJ1-6, with a possible D match to TRBD1 (6 bases). Looked up from germline, CDR1 is SGHVS and CDR2 is FQNEAQ. The CDR3 consists of 14 residues. The full variable domain, rest sourced from reference TRBV7-8 and TRBJ1-6, is GAGVSQSPRYKVAKRGQDVALRCDPISGHVSLFWYQQALGQGPEFLTYFQNEAQLDKSGLPSDRFFAERPEGSVSTLKIQRTQQEDSAVYLCASSFWQGNSPFHFGNGTRLTVT.

This clonotype occurred once. The chain links TRBV21-1 to TRBJ2-3; the listed D gene, TRBD2, was not tested against the DNA. TRBV21-1 is a known pseudogene. This CDR3 region has 15 residues. The CDR3 nucleotides are TGTGCCAGCAGCAACGCTAGCGGGAGGACAGATACGCAGTATTTT. This codes for CASSNASGRTDTQYF.

This clonotype came up a few times. The chain links TRBV20-1 to TRBJ2-7; the D is unclear. V lost 0 bases, J lost 2 bases, and 11 bases lay in between. The CDR3 loop spans 14 amino acids. The germline V gene has CDR1 DFQATT and CDR2 SNEGSKA (reference sequence). The CDR3 is CSARDTGTAYEQYF. The CDR3 region has the DNA TGCAGTGCTAGAGATACCGGCACGGCCTACGAGCAGTACTTC.